The 10 T cell receptor beta chains presented below share a single source sample, sequenced in a study of cytomegalovirus exposure and HLA in healthy donors. The PCR had 60 Vbeta and 13 Jbeta primers. Clones were read by immunoSEQ multiplex PCR, and TCRdb kept only the in-frame ones, dropping some. The top ten hold roughly 4.7% of the sample, which has more than 110,000 clones, approximately 80% seen once. The sample comprised PBMCs. The receptors were sampled from a male donor in good health and CMV-seronegative.

CDR3 sequence reads: CASSPRGGGQETQYF. The DNA for the CDR3 is TGTGCCAGCAGCCCCCGAGGGGGGGGGCAAGAGACCCAGTACTTC. This chain uses TRBV11-1 with TRBJ2-5; D might be TRBD2 (7 bases). Per germline, CDR1 SGHAT and CDR2 FQDESV (reference sequence). The CDR3 contains 15 residues. Trimming left V 5 bases short and J 2 bases short, with 15 bases between. Drawing the rest from reference TRBV11-1 and TRBJ2-5, the complete variable domain is EAEVAQSPRYKITEKSQAVAFWCDPISGHATLYWYRQILGQGPELLVQFQDESVVDDSQLPKDRFSAERLKGVDSTLKIQPAELGDSAMYLCASSPRGGGQETQYFGPGTRLLVL.

This rearrangement joins TRBV27 to TRBJ2-1; 11 bases map to TRBD2. Trimming removed 5 bases from V and 5 bases from J; junction bases left unmatched: 14. Germline V gives CDR1 MNHEY, CDR2 SMNVEV (reference sequence). This CDR3 has 18 amino acids. The DNA of the CDR3 is TGTGCCAGCAGTATTTATAGCGGGGGGGAAGGAGTGAACAATGAGCAGTTCTTC. Encoded protein: CASSIYSGGEGVNNEQFF.

The chain uses TRBV2 and TRBJ2-5; no definite D call. Germline values: CDR1 SNHLY, CDR2 FYNNEI. V dropped 4 bases and J dropped 5 bases, with 11 bases sitting between them. The CDR3 spans 13 residues. In nucleotides, the CDR3 is TGTGCCAGCAGTGCCCGACCGAGGGAGACCCAGTACTTC. It specifies CASSARPRETQYF.

The chain employs TRBV5-1 and TRBJ1-2; 10 bases agree with TRBD1. The germline V gene encodes CDR1 SGHRS and CDR2 YFSETQ. The CDR3 runs to 15 residues. V shed 1 base and J 7 bases; nucleotides not matched to a gene: 7. CDR3 region: CASSLSGTGDFGYTF. DNA for the CDR3: TGCGCCAGCAGCTTGTCCGGGACAGGGGACTTTGGCTACACCTTC.

This clone has more than one count but fewer than ten. This rearrangement joins TRBV6-1 to TRBJ2-1; D possibly corresponds to TRBD2 (6 bases). Trimming pared 7 bases from V and 8 bases from J, leaving 9 bases between. Germline V gene lookup returns CDR1 MNHNS and CDR2 SASEGT. There are 11 residues in the CDR3. CDR3 in DNA: TGTGCCAGCATTGCGGGATATGAGCAGTTCTTC. Translated: CASIAGYEQFF.

The gene calls are TRBV6-1 and TRBJ1-6; tentatively, D is TRBD1 (6 bases). The CDR3 has 17 amino acids. V gave up 3 bases and J gave up 0 bases, with 12 bases separating them. Germline CDR1 reads MNHNS; CDR2 reads SASEGT. CDR3 amino acids: CASSDVQGSSYNSPLHF. For the CDR3, the DNA is TGTGCCAGCAGTGATGTGCAGGGGAGCTCCTATAATTCACCCCTCCACTTT.

This chain joins TRBV9 and TRBJ1-2, with a possible D match to TRBD1 (5 bases). V was clipped by 0 bases and J by 6 bases, with 6 bases between them. Germline CDR1 SGDLS, CDR2 YYNGEE. The CDR3 totals 12 residues. Here the CDR3 reads CASSVDRNGYTF. The CDR3, as DNA: TGTGCCAGCAGCGTAGACAGGAATGGCTACACCTTC.

This clone was observed a few times. The chain uses TRBV30 and TRBJ1-2; D is uncertain. The CDR3 is 12 residues long. Per the germline V gene, CDR1 is GTSNPN and CDR2 is SVGIG (reference sequence). V was pared by 4 bases and J by 9 bases, with 15 bases between. DNA for the CDR3: TGTGCCTGGACTAGTTACGGGAATAGCTACACCTTC. Protein: CAWTSYGNSYTF.

In its sample, this clone was seen once. The genes are TRBV6-6 and TRBJ2-7; 7 nucleotides line up with TRBD2. The germline CDR1 and CDR2 sequences are MNHNY and SVGAGI (reference sequence). This CDR3 contains 13 residues. Trimming cost V 2 bases and J 7 bases; bases outside gene matches: 5. The CDR3 reads CASSYGTTGEQYF. CDR3 bases: TGTGCCAGCAGTTACGGGACTACGGGGGAGCAGTACTTC.

The chain carries TRBV7-2 and TRBJ1-1; unclear D gene. Germline values: CDR1 SGHTA, CDR2 FQGNSA. Trimming took off 6 bases at V and 2 bases at J, with 10 bases between the two ends. This CDR3 comprises 13 residues. As DNA, the CDR3 is TGTGCCAGCAGAATACAGAGAAACACTGAAGCTTTCTTT. Amino acids: CASRIQRNTEAFF.